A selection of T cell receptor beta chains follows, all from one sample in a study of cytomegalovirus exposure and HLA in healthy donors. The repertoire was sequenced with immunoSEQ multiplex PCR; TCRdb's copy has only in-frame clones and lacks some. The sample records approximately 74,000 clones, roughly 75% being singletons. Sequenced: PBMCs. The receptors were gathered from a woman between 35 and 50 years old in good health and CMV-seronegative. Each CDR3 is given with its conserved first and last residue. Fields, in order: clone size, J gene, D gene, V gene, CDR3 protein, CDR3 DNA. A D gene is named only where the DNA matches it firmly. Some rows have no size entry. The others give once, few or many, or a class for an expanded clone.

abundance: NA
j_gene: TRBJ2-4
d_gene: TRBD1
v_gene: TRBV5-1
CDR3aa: CASRRWRDRGIQYF
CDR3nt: TGCGCCAGCAGACGTTGGCGGGACAGGGGAATTCAGTACTTC

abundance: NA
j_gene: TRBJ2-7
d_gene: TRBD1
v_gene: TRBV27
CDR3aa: CASRVQGIAYEQYF
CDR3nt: TGTGCCAGCAGGGTACAGGGGATAGCCTACGAGCAGTACTTC

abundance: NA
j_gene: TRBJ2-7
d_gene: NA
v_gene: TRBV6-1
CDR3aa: CVVRVTGSYEQYF
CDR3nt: TGTGTCGTCAGAGTGACAGGATCATACGAGCAGTACTTC

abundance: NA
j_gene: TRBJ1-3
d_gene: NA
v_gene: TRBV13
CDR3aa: CASSPNSNTIYF
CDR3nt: TGTGCCAGCAGCCCTAATTCAAACACCATATATTTT

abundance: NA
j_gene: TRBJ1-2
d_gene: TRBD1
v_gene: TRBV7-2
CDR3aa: CASSLGSRGTYGYTF
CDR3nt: TGTGCCAGCAGCTTAGGTTCCAGGGGGACCTATGGCTACACCTTC

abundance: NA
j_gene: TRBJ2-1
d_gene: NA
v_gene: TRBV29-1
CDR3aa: CSVISGYNEQFF
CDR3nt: TGCAGCGTGATTAGCGGTTACAATGAGCAGTTCTTC

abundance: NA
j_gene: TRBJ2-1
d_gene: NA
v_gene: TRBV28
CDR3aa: CASRVLATKGNEQFF
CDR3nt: TGTGCCAGCAGGGTCCTAGCAACAAAGGGCAATGAGCAGTTCTTC

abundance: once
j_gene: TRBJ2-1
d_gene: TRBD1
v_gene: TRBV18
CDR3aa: CASSPGTGSNEQFF
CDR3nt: TGTGCCAGCTCACCAGGGACAGGGAGCAATGAGCAGTTCTTC

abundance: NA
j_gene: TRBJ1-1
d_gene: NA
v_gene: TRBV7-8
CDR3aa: CASSSLGVDTEAFF
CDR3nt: TGTGCCAGCAGCTCCCTAGGGGTGGACACTGAAGCTTTCTTT

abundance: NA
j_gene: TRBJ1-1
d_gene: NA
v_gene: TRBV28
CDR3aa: CASSSRTANTEAFF
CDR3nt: TGTGCCAGCAGTTCCCGGACAGCGAACACTGAAGCTTTCTTT

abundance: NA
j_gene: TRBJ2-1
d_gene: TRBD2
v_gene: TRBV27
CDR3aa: CASSLGLAERNEQFF
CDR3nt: TGTGCCAGCAGCTTGGGACTAGCGGAAAGGAATGAGCAGTTCTTC

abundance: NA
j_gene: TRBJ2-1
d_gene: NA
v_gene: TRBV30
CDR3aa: CAWNTGKPYNEQFF
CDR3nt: TGTGCCTGGAATACAGGTAAACCTTACAATGAGCAGTTCTTC

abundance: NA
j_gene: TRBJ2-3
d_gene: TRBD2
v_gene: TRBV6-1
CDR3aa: CASSEVGSGRAKDTQYF
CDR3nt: TGTGCCAGCAGTGAAGTAGGTAGCGGGAGGGCCAAAGATACGCAGTATTTT

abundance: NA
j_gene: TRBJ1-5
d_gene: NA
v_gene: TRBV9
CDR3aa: CASSVECKPIDQPQHF
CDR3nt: TGTGCCAGCAGCGTAGAATGTAAGCCAATAGATCAGCCCCAGCATTTT

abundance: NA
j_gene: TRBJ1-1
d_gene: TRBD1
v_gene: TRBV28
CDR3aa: CASSNRGHTEAFF
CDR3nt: TGTGCCAGCAGTAACAGGGGACACACTGAAGCTTTCTTT

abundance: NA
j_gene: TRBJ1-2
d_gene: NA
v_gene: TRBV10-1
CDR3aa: CASSETTGRFSGYTF
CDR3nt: TGCGCCAGCAGTGAGACCACAGGTCGCTTCAGTGGCTACACCTTC

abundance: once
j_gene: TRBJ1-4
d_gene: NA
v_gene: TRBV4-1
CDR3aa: CASSPPVPREKLFF
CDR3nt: TGCGCCAGCAGCCCCCCGGTCCCCAGGGAAAAACTGTTTTTT

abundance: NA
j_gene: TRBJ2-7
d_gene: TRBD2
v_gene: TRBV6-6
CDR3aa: CASSRSGRGEQYF
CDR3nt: TGTGCCAGCAGTCGTAGCGGGAGGGGCGAGCAGTACTTC

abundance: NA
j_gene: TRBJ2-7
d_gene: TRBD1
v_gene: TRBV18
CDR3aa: CASSPVTGSGSYEQYF
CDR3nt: TGTGCCAGCTCACCTGTGACAGGGTCTGGCTCCTACGAGCAGTACTTC

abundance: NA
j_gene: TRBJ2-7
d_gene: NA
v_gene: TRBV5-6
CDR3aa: CASSAQGSEQYF
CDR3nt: TGTGCCAGCAGCGCACAGGGATCCGAGCAGTACTTC

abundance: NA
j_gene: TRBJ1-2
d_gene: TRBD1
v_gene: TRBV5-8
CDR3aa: CASSARGTGVVYGYTF
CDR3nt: TGTGCCAGCAGCGCCAGAGGGACAGGGGTTGTCTATGGCTACACCTTC

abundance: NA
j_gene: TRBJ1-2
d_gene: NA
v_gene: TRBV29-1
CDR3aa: CSVDQGRGFYGYTF
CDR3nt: TGCAGCGTTGATCAGGGTAGGGGGTTCTATGGCTACACCTTC

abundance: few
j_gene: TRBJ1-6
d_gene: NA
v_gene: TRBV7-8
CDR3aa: CASSLWGLAPYNSPLHF
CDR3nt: TGTGCCAGCAGCTTATGGGGACTAGCCCCCTATAATTCACCCCTCCACTTT

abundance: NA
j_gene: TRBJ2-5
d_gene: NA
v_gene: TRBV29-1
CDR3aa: CSVGQETQYF
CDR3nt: TGCAGCGTTGGACAGGAGACCCAGTACTTC

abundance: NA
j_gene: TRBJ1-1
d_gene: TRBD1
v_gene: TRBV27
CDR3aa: CASTKQGAFGEAFF
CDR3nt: TGTGCCAGCACCAAACAGGGGGCGTTCGGTGAAGCTTTCTTT

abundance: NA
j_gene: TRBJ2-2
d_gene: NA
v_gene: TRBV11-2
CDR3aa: CASSYRLRRGGELFF
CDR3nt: TGTGCCAGCAGCTATCGACTCCGGAGGGGCGGGGAGCTGTTTTTT

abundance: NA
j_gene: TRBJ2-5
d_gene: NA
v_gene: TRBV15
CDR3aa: CATSSPGTVLRETQYF
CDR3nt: NA

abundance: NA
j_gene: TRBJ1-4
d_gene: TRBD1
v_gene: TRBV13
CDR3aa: CASSSAWDRDQKLFF
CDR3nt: TGTGCCAGCAGCTCGGCATGGGACAGGGACCAAAAACTGTTTTTT

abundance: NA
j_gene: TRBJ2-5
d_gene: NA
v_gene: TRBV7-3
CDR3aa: CASSASPGSQETQYF
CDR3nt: TGTGCCAGCAGCGCCTCGCCAGGGTCGCAAGAGACCCAGTACTTC

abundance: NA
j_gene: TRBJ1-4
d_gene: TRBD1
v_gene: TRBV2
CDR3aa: CASTQDRGGEKLFF
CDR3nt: TGTGCCAGCACCCAAGACAGGGGAGGCGAAAAACTGTTTTTT

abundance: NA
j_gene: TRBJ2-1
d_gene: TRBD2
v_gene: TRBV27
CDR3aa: CASSPGRLASSYNEQFF
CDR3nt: TGTGCCAGCAGTCCGGGTCGACTAGCTAGCTCCTACAATGAGCAGTTCTTC

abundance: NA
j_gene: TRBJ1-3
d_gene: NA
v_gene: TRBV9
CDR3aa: CASSPWTRSGNTIYF
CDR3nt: TGTGCCAGCAGCCCTTGGACACGCTCTGGAAACACCATATATTTT

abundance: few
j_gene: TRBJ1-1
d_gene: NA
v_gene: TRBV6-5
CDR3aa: CASSGNTEAFF
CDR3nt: TGTGCCAGCAGCGGTAACACTGAAGCTTTCTTT

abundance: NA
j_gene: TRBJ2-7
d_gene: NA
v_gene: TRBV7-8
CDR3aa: CASSLGRRASYEQYF
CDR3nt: TGTGCCAGCAGCTTAGGGCGGAGGGCAAGCTACGAGCAGTACTTC

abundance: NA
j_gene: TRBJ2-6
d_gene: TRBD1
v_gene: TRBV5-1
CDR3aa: CASSLAGTGHLSGANVLTF
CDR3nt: TGCGCCAGCAGCTTAGCCGGGACAGGCCACCTCTCTGGGGCCAACGTCCTGACTTTC

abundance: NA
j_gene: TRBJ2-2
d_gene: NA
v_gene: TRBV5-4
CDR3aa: CASSLDSQITGELFF
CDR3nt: TGTGCCAGCAGCTTGGACAGCCAAATCACCGGGGAGCTGTTTTTT